The present T cell receptor (beta chain) was sequenced within a study of CD8+ T cells in alopecia areata. At the level of the study: Affected scalp percentage set treated patients' severity scores.

Germline-derived CDR1 and CDR2 are SGDLS and YYNGEE. The germline V and J ends were trimmed by 3 bases and 6 bases, with 13 bases remaining between them. The CDR3 is 14 amino acids. Described treatment: oral pan-JAK inhibitor, 5-10 mg twice daily. Alopecia areata patients provided lesional scalp punch biopsies and peripheral blood. From PBMCs, CD4+ and CD8+ T cells were sorted. RNA extraction and reverse transcription yielded cDNA as sequencing template. This table comes from immunoSEQ multiplex PCR, and its TCRdb copy is limited to in-frame clones, with some not included. The repertoire holds just over 150,000 clones, with about three fifths as singletons. This clone was observed a single time.

The genes are TRBV9 and TRBJ1-5; possibly TRBD1 for D (5 bases). The origin of this receptor is a human donor with alopecia areata. The sequenced sample was CD4+ T cells sorted from blood, obtained at week 4, from a patient treated with tofacitinib. The CDR3 region is CASSAGPGIQPQHF. CDR3 DNA sequence: TGTGCCAGCAGCGCGGGGCCGGGTATTCAGCCCCAGCATTTT.